This T cell receptor beta chain appears in the sequencing data of a study of cytomegalovirus exposure and HLA in healthy donors. J lost 4 bases, V lost 5 bases, and 18 bases had no gene match. Germline V gene data show CDR1 as SGHVS and CDR2 as FQNEAQ. CDR3 size: 19 residues. 60 Vbeta and 13 Jbeta primers were used in PCR. Produced via immunoSEQ multiplex PCR; TCRdb's table is partial and in-frame only. The sample records roughly 140,000 clones, over 65% being singletons. Note on this clone: Antigen unknown.

General study results and limits: The authors listed approximately 150 TCR beta chains as cytomegalovirus-associated.

The rearrangement uses TRBV7-8 and TRBJ2-3; 10 bases map to TRBD2. The receptor's source is a female donor in good health and CMV-seronegative. The sequencing input was PBMCs. CDR3 residues: CASSLRTSLAGNSPDTQYF. As DNA, the CDR3 is TGTGCCAGCAGCCTTAGAACATCACTAGCGGGAAATAGCCCAGATACGCAGTATTTT.